The present entry profiles one T cell receptor beta chain with its context. Its antigen is unknown. Base-call qualities are not available, and no considerably larger clone is one nucleotide away. The sample belongs to a study of beta chain features in type 1 diabetes (dated by TCRdb to 2016 to 2018). In the study overall: Mean age, gender distribution, total cell number and subset yield did not differ between patients and healthy donors. A total of around 110,000,000 sorted cells were examined across all samples, and RNA yield correlated strongly with the number of cells per subset. In the study, TCRB repertoires of sorted circulating CD4+ T cell subsets from recently diagnosed type 1 diabetes patients were compared with those of matched healthy donors. Regulatory and stem cell-like memory subsets were isolated from only 8 patients and roughly eight healthy donors, whereas naive and central memory subsets came from all 30 or so donors. Study-wide conclusions, independent of this receptor: Type 1 diabetes patients showed a moderate but significant shortening of TCRB CDR3 length in all four CD4+ subsets. PCR might favor shorter templates, but patient and control samples were amplified and corrected together, so any skew would affect both groups equally. Only small numbers of individuals were included in the HLA sub-analyses, which left unresolved whether HLA type had any influence on TCRB rearrangement. The naive, central memory and regulatory TCRB repertoires appeared to resemble one another more closely among patients than among healthy donors. At VDJ recombination sites, patients with type 1 diabetes made fewer insertions and deleted more nucleotides, a pattern implying thymic rearrangement abnormalities. Because cDNA was sequenced instead of genomic DNA, highly expressing activated cells could be over-represented, though the groups showed no difference in activation or CD3 levels.

The High Capacity cDNA Reverse Transcription Kit was used to reverse transcribe all of the isolated RNA, meaning that expressed TCRB transcripts were what got sequenced. Naive, central memory and regulatory T cell samples underwent deep immunoSEQ sequencing, averaging about 3.3 million total reads per sample. After sorted cells were lysed in RLT buffer, RNA was extracted with DNase-treated RNeasy Micro or Mini kits, with the choice depending on cell number. Each cell subset was processed on its own to prevent cross-contamination, while patient and healthy donor samples were processed together. Using the immunoSEQ multiplex PCR, TCRB sequences were amplified from cDNA into 87-bp fragments spanning the CDR3 region. Sequencing of the amplicons was performed on the Illumina HiSeq platform. Under the source paper's analysis protocol: PCR bias was computationally corrected using synthetic template baselines, reads within Hamming distance 2 were collapsed, and singletons that could not be merged were discarded. Reads were aligned against IMGT to assign V, D and J genes, CDR3 length and insertions or deletions at six rearrangement sites. Within each subset, clonotype counts were normalized to sorted cell number, after which true diversity and Gini coefficients were computed with the tcR R package. The overlap coefficient, calculated on TCRB nucleotide sequences, was used to measure repertoire sharing. Out-of-frame TCRB sequences from naive cells were analyzed as a proxy for the pre-selection repertoire. The source is immuneACCESS, and TCRdb retained only in-frame sequences with V and J called. Part of the clones is not carried over; for the studies checked, unresolved V genes explain less than half of this, and the remainder is unexplained. V and J calls and clone size follow that table, whereas D and trimming were derived from the DNA. The sample contains approximately 240,000 clones, 16% of them found a single time. About 0.08% of the sample rests with the top ten.

From its cysteine to its phenylalanine, the CDR3 spans 15 amino acids. CDR3 DNA is the only sequence kept; it has 45 bases, read in frame from the first base. V was cut back by 3 bases and J by 0 bases, leaving a gap of 10 bases between them. CDR1 and CDR2 are drawn from the germline V gene: SGHRS, YFSETQ. Each donor gave one peripheral blood draw, averaging approximately 0.12 L, which was collected into heparinised tubes. Naive, central memory, regulatory and stem cell-like memory CD4+ T cells were sorted on a BD FACSAria II using a panel including CD45RO, CCR7, CD25, CD127, CD95 and CD27. A purity above 98% was achieved for all sorted populations. Right away, PBMCs were isolated by Lymphoprep density gradient centrifugation and were stained directly, with no culture step. So that batch effects would be minimized, each experiment stained and sorted samples in pairs, pairing one healthy donor with one patient.

The receptor comes from a man aged 25 to 40 with type 1 diabetes. Sequenced: naive CD4+ T cells from blood. In light of the paper, this sample's cell subset or site label describes: true naive CD4+ T cells. The chain employs TRBV5-1 and TRBJ2-1; TRBD1 could be the D gene, as 6 bases match. The DNA reads as follows: TGCGCCAGCAGCTCCTCAGGGGTCTCCTACAATGAGCAGTTCTTC. Translation gives CASSSSGVSYNEQFF.